The 21 T cell receptor beta chains presented below share a single source sample, sequenced in a study of T cells in Graves' hyperthyroidism and ophthalmopathy. What was amplified from RNA transcripts were TCR beta CDR3 regions. The primer set for the first-round RT-PCR of the TCR CDR3 was HTBI. TCRdb recomputed calls from the multiplex PCR reads with MiXCR, one row per CDR3 protein. The table records around 620,000 distinct CDR3 sequences, approximately 15% of them present only once. Sequenced input: blood. The receptors stem from a woman aged 18-30 years with Graves' ophthalmopathy.

This clonotype has ten or more counts. V usage is TRBV9 and J usage is TRBJ2-7; 8 bases align to TRBD2. V gave up 0 bases and J gave up 5 bases; unmatched junction bases: 7. CDR3 length equals 15 residues. Germline assignment: CDR1 SGDLS and CDR2 YYNGEE. The CDR3 sequence: CASSVERGLGNEQYF. The DNA for the CDR3 is TGTGCCAGCAGCGTAGAGCGGGGGCTGGGAAACGAGCAGTACTTC. Based on the CDR3 plus reference TRBV9 and TRBJ2-7, the full variable domain is DSGVTQTPKHLITATGQRVTLRCSPRSGDLSVYWYQQSLDQGLQFLIQYYNGEERAKGNILERFSAQQFPDLHSELNLSSLELGDSALYFCASSVERGLGNEQYFGPGTRLTVT.

This clonotype was recorded many times. The V gene is TRBV6-1, the J gene TRBJ1-1; no definite D call. Germline V gives CDR1 MNHNS, CDR2 SASEGT. This CDR3 region has 13 residues. V was cut by 5 bases and J by 0 bases, with 7 bases left in between. The CDR3 here is CASSLLLNTEAFF. As DNA, the CDR3 is TGTGCCAGCAGTTTGCTCTTGAACACTGAAGCTTTCTTT.

This clonotype has a count of ten or more. This CDR3 is CASQRGEGETQYF. CDR3 sequence (DNA): TGTGCCAGCCAACGGGGAGAGGGAGAGACCCAGTACTTC. The chain uses TRBV7-8 and TRBJ2-5, with D possibly being TRBD2 (5 bases). Trimming pared 8 bases from V and 4 bases from J, leaving 14 bases between. The V gene's germline CDR1 is SGHVS and CDR2 FQNEAQ. The CDR3 is 13 amino acids.

The chain joins TRBV24-1 to TRBJ2-1; 9 bases are shared with TRBD2. The germline V gene has CDR1 KGHDR and CDR2 SFDVKD. The CDR3 contains 15 residues. The trim removed 3 bases at V and 6 bases at J, leaving 5 bases unmatched. CDR3 in amino acids: CATSDPVTSGNEQFF. The CDR3 DNA sequence: TGTGCCACCAGTGATCCGGTGACTAGCGGCAATGAGCAGTTCTTC.

Ten or more counts support this clonotype. The chain links TRBV7-9 to TRBJ2-3; TRBD1 or TRBD2 may be the D gene (5 bases each). The germline gives CDR1 SEHNR, CDR2 FQNEAQ (reference sequence). CDR3 size: 15 residues. Trimming took off 4 bases at V and 5 bases at J, with 16 bases between the two ends. The CDR3 is CASSWGPLDGDTQYF. In DNA, the CDR3 is TGTGCCAGCAGCTGGGGACCCCTGGACGGAGATACGCAGTATTTT.

This chain connects TRBV19 to TRBJ2-4; D is undetermined. This CDR3 spans 13 amino acids. Germline V gene data show CDR1 as LNHDA and CDR2 as SQIVND (reference sequence). The germline V and J ends were trimmed by 6 bases and 0 bases, with 6 bases remaining between them. For the CDR3, the DNA is TGTGCCAGTAGGGGTCTAGCCAAAAACATTCAGTACTTC. This translates into CASRGLAKNIQYF.

This clonotype was counted ten times or more. The chain joins TRBV19 to TRBJ1-1; 8 bases are shared with TRBD1. Trimming took 5 bases from V and 6 from J; bases not matched to a gene: 11. This CDR3 is built from 15 residues. Germline-derived CDR1 and CDR2 are LNHDA and SQIVND (reference sequence). The CDR3 is CASSVALGQGSEAFF. The CDR3 DNA reads TGTGCCAGTAGTGTCGCTCTCGGACAGGGATCTGAAGCTTTCTTT.

There are a few counts of this clonotype. The chain recombines TRBV7-9 with TRBJ2-1, with a tentative D call TRBD1 (5 bases). The CDR3 is 14 amino acids. V lost 10 bases and J 0 bases, leaving 13 bases between the germline ends. Germline-derived CDR1 and CDR2 are SEHNR and FQNEAQ (reference sequence). CDR3 loop: CAMLLTDSYNEQFF. CDR3 bases: TGTGCCATGCTACTGACAGACTCCTACAATGAGCAGTTCTTC.

This clonotype was picked up a small number of times. The chain is built from TRBV10-3 and TRBJ2-1, with 11 bases identical to TRBD2. The V gene end was trimmed by 10 bases and the J gene end by 2 bases; junction bases not matched to a gene: 4. Germline-derived CDR1 and CDR2 are ENHRY and SYGVKD. CDR3 length: 14 amino acids. The CDR3 nucleotides read TGTGCCACACTAGCGGGAGAGGCCTACAATGAGCAGTTCTTC. It encodes CATLAGEAYNEQFF.

This clonotype showed up many times. The V and J genes are TRBV11-3 and TRBJ1-1, with D possibly TRBD1 on 6 matching bases. This CDR3 comprises 15 residues. The germline CDR1 and CDR2 sequences are SGHNT and YENEEA. Trimming cost V 2 bases and J 0 bases, with 10 bases left between them. The CDR3 here is CASSLRQVMNTEAFF. DNA of the CDR3: TGTGCCAGCAGCTTACGACAGGTGATGAACACTGAAGCTTTCTTT.

There are a few counts of this clonotype. This CDR3 reads CASSLATVSYNSPLHF. DNA for the CDR3: TGTGCCAGCAGTTTAGCGACGGTCTCCTATAATTCACCCCTCCACTTT. V is TRBV12-3 or TRBV12-4 and J is TRBJ1-6; no reliable D call. The length of the CDR3 is 16 residues. Deletions cut 0 bases from V and 0 bases from J, with 6 bases between.

The chain carries TRBV6-6 and TRBJ2-3, with D possibly being TRBD1 or TRBD2 (5 bases each). The CDR3 covers 15 residues. Trimming shortened V by 0 bases and J by 4 bases, and 11 bases separated the two germline ends. In germline, CDR1 is MNHNY, CDR2 SVGAGI (reference sequence). CDR3: CASSYSSGAADTQYF. Written as DNA, the CDR3 is TGTGCCAGCAGTTACTCGTCCGGGGCCGCAGATACGCAGTATTTT.

At least ten counts were recorded for this clonotype. This sequence joins TRBV19 and TRBJ2-1; 9 bases line up with TRBD2. The V gene's germline CDR1 is LNHDA and CDR2 SQIVND (reference sequence). CDR3 length: 16 residues. V gave up 4 bases and J gave up 8 bases; unmatched junction bases: 12. CDR3 DNA: TGTGCCAGTAGTACCCTTGGCGGGAGGGCCCCCCATGAGCAGTTCTTC. This codes for CASSTLGGRAPHEQFF.

This clonotype appeared many times. The chain joins TRBV7-9 to TRBJ1-1; maybe TRBD1 (6 bases). The germline CDR1 and CDR2 sequences are SEHNR and FQNEAQ (reference sequence). The V gene lost 5 bases and the J gene lost 6 bases, with 16 bases spanning the gap. The CDR3 runs to 14 residues. CDR3 protein: CASSPYNRVSEAFF. CDR3 coding DNA: TGTGCCAGCAGCCCCTATAACAGGGTTTCTGAAGCTTTCTTT.

This clonotype appeared many times. This chain connects TRBV7-8 to TRBJ1-3; D is uncertain. Germline V gene sequence: CDR1 SGHVS, CDR2 FQNEAQ. This CDR3 spans 15 amino acids. Deletions cut 1 base from V and 4 bases from J, with 11 bases between. This CDR3 reads CASSLELTLGNTIYF. The CDR3 DNA is TGTGCCAGCAGCTTAGAGCTGACTTTGGGAAACACCATATATTTT.

Comments on this clonotype: A much bigger clone sits one base away, suggesting this may be a read error. The genes are TRBV9 and TRBJ2-1; D is possibly TRBD1 (6 bases). Germline CDR1 and CDR2: SGDLS and YYNGEE. The germline V and J ends were trimmed by 4 bases and 8 bases, with 22 bases remaining between them. This CDR3 is 16 amino acids long. This CDR3 is CASSPAPTGLGDEQFF. The CDR3 DNA reads as TGTGCCAGCAGCCCCGCCCCGACAGGCTTAGGGGATGAGCAGTTCTTC.

This clonotype was picked up many times. V and J are TRBV12-3 or TRBV12-4 and TRBJ2-3; 11 bases are shared with TRBD2. There are 17 residues in the CDR3. Trimming cost V 5 bases and J 2 bases; bases outside gene matches: 9. This CDR3 is CASSDSIAGGYTDTQYF. The DNA for the CDR3 is TGTGCCAGCAGTGACTCTATAGCGGGAGGGTACACAGATACGCAGTATTTT.

A note on this clonotype: The junction differs from germline at one of its ends, possibly a read error. The chain recombines TRBV7-3 with TRBJ2-2; D perhaps matches TRBD2 (5 bases). Germline V lookup: CDR1 SGHTA, CDR2 FQGTGA. The CDR3 has 14 residues. CDR3 sequence reads: CASSLTGETGELVF. The DNA for the CDR3 is TGTGCCAGCAGCTTAACGGGAGAAACCGGGGAGCTGGTTTTT. Supplemented by reference TRBV7-3 and TRBJ2-2, the full variable domain reads GAGVSQTPSNKVTEKGKYVELRCDPISGHTALYWYRQSLGQGPEFLIYFQGTGAADDSGLPNDRFFAVRPEGSVSTLKIQRTERGDSAVYLCASSLTGETGELVFGEGSRLTVL.

The CDR3 protein is CASSLEPDLGFSPLHF. CDR3 DNA: TGCGCCAGCAGCTTGGAGCCAGATCTTGGATTTTCACCCCTCCACTTT. This chain links TRBV5-1 with TRBJ1-6; D is unclear. This CDR3 is 16 amino acids long. Deletions cut 0 bases from V and 9 bases from J, with 16 bases between. Germline V CDR1 and CDR2: SGHRS, YFSETQ.

This clonotype was seen repeatedly, ten times or more. This chain connects TRBV3-1 to TRBJ2-7, with 7 bases fitting TRBD2. This CDR3 is 16 amino acids long. From germline, CDR1 is LGHDT and CDR2 YNNKEL (reference sequence). With V trimmed by 4 bases and J by 3 bases, 12 bases remained unmatched. This CDR3 reads CASSPLGGTGGYEQYF. As DNA, the CDR3 is TGTGCCAGCAGCCCCCTCGGTGGCACGGGGGGCTACGAGCAGTACTTC.

This clonotype was recorded at least ten times. The chain has TRBV6-2 or TRBV6-3 and TRBJ2-7; TRBD1 matches 9 bases. CDR1 and CDR2 from the germline V gene are MNHEY and SVGEGT. V lost 6 bases, J lost 3 bases, and 9 bases stayed unmatched. CDR3 length equals 15 residues. CDR3 DNA: TGTGCCAGCAGCGACTGGACAGGGGTCTTCTACGAGCAGTACTTC. It translates to CASSDWTGVFYEQYF.